The 15 T cell receptor beta chains given below trace back to one sample, sequenced in a study of blood T cells in healthy people across ages. A J-beta primer mix and a sample-barcoded 5' primer were used in a second PCR of about 7 to 12 cycles. TCRdb analysed the 5' RACE reads with MiXCR anew, one entry per CDR3 protein. Of around 780,000 distinct CDR3 sequences in the sample, around three fifths were seen once. Sequencing input: blood. Receptors were obtained from a man aged 35-49 years in good health.

A note on this clonotype: This may stem from a read error, because a much larger clone lies one nucleotide away. The chain couples TRBV20-1 to TRBJ2-1; 8 nucleotides line up with TRBD2. With V trimmed by 4 bases and J by 7 bases, 3 bases remained unmatched. Germline assignment: CDR1 DFQATT and CDR2 SNEGSKA (reference sequence). This CDR3 has 12 amino acids. For the CDR3, the DNA is TGCAGTGCTATAGCGGGGTCAAATGAGCAGTTCTTC. Translating it yields CSAIAGSNEQFF.

The genes are TRBV28 and TRBJ2-7; no definite D call. Germline V gene lookup returns CDR1 MDHEN and CDR2 SYDVKM. Trimming pared 6 bases from V and 2 bases from J, leaving 20 bases between. The CDR3 contains 16 residues. CDR3 residues: CASRPVGKLRTYEQYF. The CDR3 region has the DNA TGTGCCAGCAGGCCCGTGGGGAAACTACGCACCTACGAGCAGTACTTC.

This clonotype showed up many times. The chain joins TRBV7-3 to TRBJ2-4; the D is unclear. Germline CDR1 and CDR2: SGHTA and FQGTGA. The CDR3 covers 15 residues. Trimming shortened V by 1 base and J by 4 bases, and 11 bases separated the two germline ends. The DNA of the CDR3 is TGTGCCAGCAGCTTAATGGGCCAGAGAAAAAACATTCAGTACTTC. Its protein is CASSLMGQRKNIQYF.

The V gene is TRBV25-1, the J gene TRBJ2-1, with 12 nucleotides matching TRBD2. Trimming removed 3 bases from V and 8 bases from J; junction bases left unmatched: 5. This CDR3 is built from 15 residues. Germline values: CDR1 MGHDK, CDR2 SYGVNS. In DNA form, the CDR3 reads TGTGCCAGCAGTGAGTTTACTAGCGGGAGGCATGAGCAGTTCTTC. It codes for CASSEFTSGRHEQFF.

This clonotype has a handful of counts. V is TRBV7-8 and J is TRBJ2-3, with TRBD2 matching 12 bases. J was trimmed by 6 bases and V by 4 bases; bases with no gene match: 5. The CDR3 totals 15 residues. Germline-derived CDR1 and CDR2 are SGHVS and FQNEAQ. The CDR3 DNA reads as TGTGCCAGCAGCTGGACTAGCGGGGCTTTGGATACGCAGTATTTT. This gives the protein CASSWTSGALDTQYF.

This chain joins TRBV10-3 and TRBJ2-1; 7 bases are a match to TRBD2. From germline, CDR1 is ENHRY and CDR2 SYGVKD. The CDR3 has 14 amino acids. Losses at the gene ends were 6 bases for V and 9 bases for J; bases not matched to a gene: 11. CDR3 protein: CAISPSGGRSEQFF. In nucleotides, the CDR3 is TGTGCCATCAGCCCTAGCGGTGGAAGGAGTGAGCAGTTCTTC.

The sample holds one count of this clonotype. The CDR3 protein is CASSTRILAGPPGSYNEQFF. The CDR3 nucleotides are TGTGCCAGCAGCACAAGAATACTAGCGGGGCCACCCGGCTCCTACAATGAGCAGTTCTTC. This rearrangement joins TRBV7-2 to TRBJ2-1, with TRBD2 matching over 10 bases. Germline V gene sequence: CDR1 SGHTA, CDR2 FQGNSA. The CDR3 runs to 20 residues. V lost 5 bases to trimming and J lost 0 bases; unmatched junction nucleotides: 16.

The CDR3: CSASRDEAVPLFSGDYNEQYF. The CDR3 coding sequence is TGCAGTGCTAGCCGAGATGAGGCAGTTCCCCTCTTTAGCGGGGATTACAATGAGCAGTACTTC. The chain employs TRBV20-1 and TRBJ2-1, with TRBD2 identical over 8 bases. Matching the DNA end better, TRBJ2-7 makes the J call doubtful. CDR1 DFQATT and CDR2 SNEGSKA come from the germline V gene (reference sequence). The CDR3 spans 21 residues.

This clonotype was found a few times. V gene TRBV4-1 combines with J gene TRBJ2-1; D remains unclear. Trimming left V 0 bases short and J 9 bases short, with 6 bases between. Germline V CDR1 and CDR2: MGHRA, YSYEKL. The CDR3 has 12 residues. The CDR3 here is CASSQDFREQFF. The CDR3 nucleotides are TGCGCCAGCAGCCAAGATTTTCGTGAGCAGTTCTTC.

This rearrangement joins TRBV12-3 or TRBV12-4 to TRBJ2-5; 8 nucleotides line up with TRBD2. The V gene end was trimmed by 4 bases and the J gene end by 5 bases; junction bases not matched to a gene: 15. This CDR3 comprises 17 residues. The CDR3 sequence is CASSSGEAGARWETQYF. CDR3 sequence (DNA): TGTGCCAGCAGTTCCGGGGAAGCGGGGGCCCGTTGGGAGACCCAGTACTTC.

The chain is built from TRBV28 and TRBJ1-5; D is perhaps TRBD1 (5 bases). Trimming left V 5 bases short and J 5 bases short, with 16 bases between. CDR3 size: 15 residues. Germline CDR1 MDHEN, CDR2 SYDVKM. Here the CDR3 reads CASSIPPWGDQPQHF. The CDR3 DNA reads as TGTGCCAGCAGTATACCGCCGTGGGGCGATCAGCCCCAGCATTTT.

The V call is TRBV12-3 or TRBV12-4, the J call TRBJ1-5; TRBD1 agrees at 8 bases. The V and J ends lost 3 bases and 6 bases, in that order; junction bases with no gene match: 4. The CDR3 has 14 amino acids. The CDR3 spells CASSLTGEVQPQHF. The CDR3 DNA is TGTGCCAGCAGTTTGACAGGGGAAGTTCAGCCCCAGCATTTT.

The chain links TRBV28 to TRBJ2-5; TRBD2 aligns across 10 bases. The DNA end lines up better with TRBJ2-7; the J call may be wrong. CDR3 length equals 15 residues. Per the germline V gene, CDR1 is MDHEN and CDR2 is SYDVKM. The CDR3 coding sequence is TGTGCCAGCAGATGGACCAAGCGGGAGGGCCACGAGCAGTACTTC. Its protein is CASRWTKREGHEQYF.

This clonotype was seen a handful of times. The chain is built from TRBV7-2 and TRBJ1-1, with TRBD1 identical over 7 bases. Unmatched junction bases numbered 5, after V lost 2 bases and J lost 2 bases. The CDR3 has 15 amino acids. CDR1 is SGHTA and CDR2 is FQGNSA in the germline V gene. The CDR3 coding sequence is TGTGCCAGCAGCTTATATGGGACAGAAAACACTGAAGCTTTCTTT. This gives the protein CASSLYGTENTEAFF.

This chain links TRBV7-8 with TRBJ2-3; D ambiguous. V was pared by 3 bases and J by 0 bases, with 19 bases between. CDR3 length: 18 residues. Per the germline V gene, CDR1 is SGHVS and CDR2 is FQNEAQ. In DNA, the CDR3 is TGTGCCAGCAGCTTCGCGCCGGATAGAAGTAGTAGCACAGATACGCAGTATTTT. Residues: CASSFAPDRSSSTDTQYF.